The sequence of this TCR beta chain was determined in a study of cytomegalovirus exposure and HLA in healthy donors. Overall study results and limits: An assumption of roughly uniform sequencing depth across donors underlay the presence/absence analyses. CMV antigen specificity of a few CMV-associated chains was confirmed in vitro. A later analysis found that most CMV-associated TCR beta chains appeared HLA-restricted.

PCR primers comprised 60 Vbeta and 13 Jbeta primers. Sequencing was performed with immunoSEQ multiplex PCR; in TCRdb, only in-frame clones are kept and a portion is missing. The data contain about 170,000 clones, 72% of them singletons. For this clone: Its matching antigen is unknown.

The V gene's germline CDR1 is SEHNR and CDR2 FQNEAQ (reference sequence). The V end lost 2 bases, the J end lost 3 bases, and 7 bases lay between the germline ends. This CDR3 has 13 residues. The source is a human donor in good health. Specimen: PBMCs. The chain uses TRBV7-9 and TRBJ1-1; D ambiguous. Here the CDR3 reads CASSLLGDTEAFF. Written as DNA, the CDR3 is TGTGCCAGCAGCTTATTGGGCGACACTGAAGCTTTCTTT.